The 19 T cell receptor beta chains presented below share a single source sample, sequenced in a study of blood T cell repertoires in COVID-19. Generated by immunoSEQ multiplex PCR, the TCRdb table keeps only in-frame clones and is missing some. The sample holds some 180,000 clones, about four fifths seen once. Sequencing used peripheral blood. The source of these receptors is a woman aged 35 to 49 with COVID-19, enrolled during active disease.

The gene calls are TRBV5-1 and TRBJ2-7, with 11 positions matching TRBD1. The CDR3 extends over 18 amino acids. Per the germline V gene, CDR1 is SGHRS and CDR2 is YFSETQ. J lost 4 bases, V lost 2 bases, and 14 bases had no gene match. CDR3 protein: CASSFQPTPGQGAYEQYF. The CDR3 DNA is TGCGCCAGCAGCTTTCAACCCACTCCCGGACAGGGGGCTTACGAGCAGTACTTC. Together with reference TRBV5-1 and TRBJ2-7, the CDR3 gives the full variable domain: KAGVTQTPRYLIKTRGQQVTLSCSPISGHRSVSWYQQTPGQGLQFLFEYFSETQRNKGNFPGRFSGRQFSNSRSEMNVSTLELGDSALYLCASSFQPTPGQGAYEQYFGPGTRLTVT.

The gene calls are TRBV3-1 (or the pseudogene TRBV3-2) and TRBJ2-5; the D gene is possibly TRBD2 (5 bases). CDR3 length equals 12 residues. Germline lookup yields CDR1 LGHDT and CDR2 YNNKEL (reference sequence). V dropped 4 bases and J dropped 3 bases, with 6 bases sitting between them. This chain's CDR3 is CASSLGEETQYF. The CDR3 bases are TGTGCCAGCAGCCTCGGGGAAGAGACCCAGTACTTC.

The chain combines TRBV29-1 with TRBJ2-3; D uncertain. Looked up from germline, CDR1 is SQVTM and CDR2 is ANQGSEA. This CDR3 has 10 amino acids. V was shortened by 6 bases and J by 3 bases, with 4 bases between the two germline ends. In nucleotides, the CDR3 is TGCAGCGTCCCAACAGATACGCAGTATTTT. Amino acids: CSVPTDTQYF.

This chain links TRBV7-9 with TRBJ2-1; 10 bases align to TRBD1. The trim removed 4 bases at V and 7 bases at J, leaving 7 bases unmatched. From germline, CDR1 is SEHNR and CDR2 FQNEAQ (reference sequence). The CDR3 extends over 15 amino acids. Written as DNA, the CDR3 is TGTGCCAGCAGCTACACCGGGACAGGGGTGAATGAGCAGTTCTTC. This encodes CASSYTGTGVNEQFF. The complete variable domain, with remaining parts taken from reference TRBV7-9 and TRBJ2-1, reads DTGVSQNPRHKITKRGQNVTFRCDPISEHNRLYWYRQTLGQGPEFLTYFQNEAQLEKSRLLSDRFSAERPKGSFSTLEIQRTEQGDSAMYLCASSYTGTGVNEQFFGPGTRLTVL.

V usage is TRBV28 and J usage is TRBJ2-1; D may be TRBD1 or TRBD2 (10 bases each). Trimming stripped 4 bases from V and 9 bases from J, with 34 bases between. CDR1 is MDHEN and CDR2 is SYDVKM in the germline V gene. This CDR3 is 20 amino acids long. The CDR3 spells CASSCDRGRRGSSGSGEQFF. CDR3 DNA: TGTGCCAGCAGTTGCGACAGGGGGCGAAGGGGTTCTAGCGGGAGTGGTGAGCAGTTCTTC. The full variable domain, completed using reference TRBV28 and TRBJ2-1, is DVKVTQSSRYLVKRTGEKVFLECVQDMDHENMFWYRQDPGLGLRLIYFSYDVKMKEKGDIPEGYSVSREKKERFSLILESASTNQTSMYLCASSCDRGRRGSSGSGEQFFGPGTRLTVL.

This chain connects TRBV7-9 to TRBJ2-2; TRBD1 matches at 10 bases. Germline CDR1 reads SEHNR; CDR2 reads FQNEAQ (reference sequence). V lost 5 bases to trimming and J lost 5 bases; unmatched junction nucleotides: 8. The CDR3 length is 16 residues. The CDR3: CASSTFGTGATGELFF. CDR3 nucleotide sequence: TGTGCCAGCAGCACGTTTGGGACAGGGGCAACCGGGGAGCTGTTTTTT.

This clone turned up a few times. This chain joins TRBV19 and TRBJ2-7, with TRBD1 matching 8 bases. The CDR3 extends over 13 amino acids. Losses at the gene ends were 5 bases for V and 4 bases for J; bases not matched to a gene: 4. CDR1 LNHDA and CDR2 SQIVND come from the germline V gene (reference sequence). The CDR3 loop is CASSPQGAYEQYF. The CDR3 region has the DNA TGTGCCAGTAGTCCCCAGGGGGCTTACGAGCAGTACTTC. Looking up the rest from reference TRBV19 and TRBJ2-7 gives the full variable domain: DGGITQSPKYLFRKEGQNVTLSCEQNLNHDAMYWYRQDPGQGLRLIYYSQIVNDFQKGDIAEGYSVSREKKESFPLTVTSAQKNPTAFYLCASSPQGAYEQYFGPGTRLTVT.

The rearrangement links TRBV28 to TRBJ2-7; 9 bases are a match to TRBD1. This CDR3 is 15 amino acids long. The J segment lost 2 bases and the V segment lost 10 bases, leaving 12 bases of the junction unmatched. The germline gives CDR1 MDHEN, CDR2 SYDVKM. This chain's CDR3 is CATLRTGTGPYEQYF. DNA for the CDR3: TGTGCCACCCTCAGAACGGGGACAGGGCCCTACGAGCAGTACTTC.

V and J are TRBV27 and TRBJ2-7; D possibly corresponds to TRBD2 (6 bases). The germline V and J ends were trimmed by 6 bases and 0 bases, with 9 bases remaining between them. Germline CDR1 and CDR2: MNHEY and SMNVEV (reference sequence). This CDR3 contains 13 residues. CDR3 in amino acids: CASSLAFSYEQYF. Here the CDR3 DNA reads TGTGCCAGCAGCCTAGCGTTCTCCTACGAGCAGTACTTC.

The chain employs TRBV6-5 and TRBJ1-1; no definite D call. Germline CDR1 MNHEY, CDR2 SVGAGI. This CDR3 contains 13 residues. V lost 5 bases, J lost 1 base, and 8 bases lay in between. DNA of the CDR3: TGTGCCAGCAGTAAGACACAGAACACTGAAGCTTTCTTT. Translation gives CASSKTQNTEAFF.

The CDR3 protein is CASGRVPSYEQYF. The CDR3, as DNA: TGTGCCAGCGGCAGGGTGCCCTCCTACGAGCAGTACTTC. This chain uses TRBV2 with TRBJ2-7; tentatively, D is TRBD1 (5 bases). Germline CDR1 reads SNHLY; CDR2 reads FYNNEI. V was pared by 8 bases and J by 0 bases, with 11 bases between. The CDR3 loop spans 13 amino acids. Using reference TRBV2 and TRBJ2-7 for the parts outside the CDR3, the full variable domain is EPEVTQTPSHQVTQMGQEVILRCVPISNHLYFYWYRQILGQKVEFLVSFYNNEISEKSEIFDDQFSVERPDGSNFTLKIRSTKLEDSAMYFCASGRVPSYEQYFGPGTRLTVT.

V and J are TRBV19 and TRBJ2-7; D perhaps matches TRBD1 (6 bases). V shed 6 bases and J shed 2 bases, with 11 bases lying between them. CDR1 is LNHDA, CDR2 SQIVND, per germline (reference sequence). This CDR3 comprises 13 residues. The DNA of the CDR3 is TGTGCCAGTAGAGGGACACGACCCTACGAGCAGTACTTC. Encoded protein: CASRGTRPYEQYF.

The chain employs TRBV5-1 and TRBJ2-7; 9 bases are a match to TRBD1. V was pared by 0 bases and J by 6 bases, with 4 bases of the junction left unmatched. CDR3 length equals 14 residues. Germline V gives CDR1 SGHRS, CDR2 YFSETQ. CDR3 sequence: CASSLAATGGEQYF. The CDR3 nucleotides read TGCGCCAGCAGCTTGGCCGCGACAGGGGGCGAGCAGTACTTC.

This clone was observed a few times. The gene calls are TRBV13 and TRBJ1-6, with 8 positions matching TRBD1. Trimming took 5 bases from V and 5 from J; bases not matched to a gene: 8. Germline assignment: CDR1 PRHDT and CDR2 FYEKMQ (reference sequence). The CDR3 is 16 residues long. As DNA, the CDR3 is TGTGCCAGCAGCGCAGGGGGCTTGGGTAATAATTCACCCCTCCACTTT. This sequence encodes CASSAGGLGNNSPLHF.

The chain is built from TRBV6-1 and TRBJ2-7, with a possible D match to TRBD2 (6 bases). Deletions cut 2 bases from V and 7 bases from J, with 15 bases between. This CDR3 spans 14 amino acids. Germline V gives CDR1 MNHNS, CDR2 SASEGT. CDR3 residues: CASSERAGGLEQYF. The CDR3 nucleotides read TGTGCCAGCAGTGAAAGAGCGGGTGGTTTGGAGCAGTACTTC.

This clone has only one observation. The chain has TRBV7-9 and TRBJ2-2; D unresolved. There are 13 residues in the CDR3. V was cut by 8 bases and J by 5 bases, with 12 bases left in between. Germline CDR1 SEHNR, CDR2 FQNEAQ (reference sequence). The CDR3 loop is CASEVGNTGELFF. In nucleotides, the CDR3 is TGTGCCAGCGAGGTCGGCAATACCGGGGAGCTGTTTTTT.

A word on this clone: The same CDR3 can be traced to other DNA sequences in this sample. V is TRBV2 and J is TRBJ1-6, with TRBD1 matching 8 bases. The CDR3 loop spans 14 amino acids. Trimming removed 7 bases from V and 7 bases from J; junction bases left unmatched: 6. CDR1 and CDR2 (germline): SNHLY, FYNNEI. CDR3 region: CASTGDRNNSPLHF. The CDR3 DNA is TGTGCCAGCACGGGGGACAGGAACAATTCACCCCTCCACTTT.

The V call is TRBV9, the J call TRBJ1-3; D is undetermined. V shed 0 bases and J shed 2 bases, with 9 bases lying between them. CDR1 and CDR2 (germline): SGDLS, YYNGEE. The CDR3 has 15 amino acids. The CDR3 sequence: CASSVANSPGNTIYF. The CDR3 nucleotides read TGTGCCAGCAGCGTAGCTAACAGCCCTGGAAACACCATATATTTT.

V and J are TRBV7-8 and TRBJ2-5, with 7 bases that match TRBD2. Losses at the gene ends were 5 bases for V and 5 bases for J; bases not matched to a gene: 5. The germline gives CDR1 SGHVS, CDR2 FQNEAQ. The CDR3 is made up of 13 amino acids. The CDR3 sequence is CASSQRDWETQYF. The CDR3 DNA reads TGTGCCAGCAGCCAGCGGGATTGGGAGACCCAGTACTTC.